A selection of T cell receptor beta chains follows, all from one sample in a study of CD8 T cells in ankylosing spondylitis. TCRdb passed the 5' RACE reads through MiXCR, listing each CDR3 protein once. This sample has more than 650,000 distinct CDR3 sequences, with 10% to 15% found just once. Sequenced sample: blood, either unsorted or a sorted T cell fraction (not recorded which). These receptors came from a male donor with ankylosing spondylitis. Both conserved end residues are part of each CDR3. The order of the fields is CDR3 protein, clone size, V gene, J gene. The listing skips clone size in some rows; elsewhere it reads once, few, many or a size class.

cdr3_aa: CSARSQGSSGYTF; clone_size: few; v_call: TRBV20-1; j_call: TRBJ1-2
cdr3_aa: CSARVLGNNSPLHF; clone_size: NA; v_call: TRBV20-1; j_call: TRBJ1-6
cdr3_aa: CASSLGGRGAYNEQFF; clone_size: many; v_call: TRBV5-1; j_call: TRBJ2-1
cdr3_aa: CASSLEAGLAGGNYF; clone_size: NA; v_call: TRBV7-6; j_call: TRBJ2-5
cdr3_aa: CSVVAGDYGYTF; clone_size: many; v_call: TRBV29-1; j_call: TRBJ1-2
cdr3_aa: CASKKDRVNWNTEAFF; clone_size: NA; v_call: TRBV2; j_call: TRBJ1-1
cdr3_aa: CASATEDEQFF; clone_size: many; v_call: TRBV5-1; j_call: TRBJ2-1
cdr3_aa: CASSRRTQNTEAFF; clone_size: many; v_call: TRBV12-3/TRBV12-4; j_call: TRBJ1-1
cdr3_aa: CASSQAWTEPSYEQYF; clone_size: few; v_call: TRBV4-3; j_call: TRBJ2-7
cdr3_aa: CASSLYGELFF; clone_size: few; v_call: TRBV5-6; j_call: TRBJ2-2
cdr3_aa: CASSWTGLQTPYNEQFF; clone_size: few; v_call: TRBV11-2; j_call: TRBJ2-1
cdr3_aa: CASREGLAGSHYEQYF; clone_size: few; v_call: TRBV10-2; j_call: TRBJ2-7
cdr3_aa: CASSPSTLSNYGYTF; clone_size: few; v_call: TRBV18; j_call: TRBJ1-2
cdr3_aa: CASRYRGQETQYF; clone_size: many; v_call: TRBV7-9; j_call: TRBJ2-5
cdr3_aa: CASSEEVISYEQYF; clone_size: few; v_call: TRBV25-1; j_call: TRBJ2-7
cdr3_aa: CSARDDRNTEAFF; clone_size: few; v_call: TRBV20-1; j_call: TRBJ1-1
cdr3_aa: CASSGISGNTIYF; clone_size: NA; v_call: TRBV7-7; j_call: TRBJ1-3
cdr3_aa: CASRPFLDLSSYNEQFF; clone_size: NA; v_call: TRBV7-6; j_call: TRBJ2-1
cdr3_aa: CASSFSHLGPYNEQFF; clone_size: many; v_call: TRBV12-3/TRBV12-4; j_call: TRBJ2-1
cdr3_aa: CAISDLTGTDYGYTF; clone_size: few; v_call: TRBV10-3; j_call: TRBJ1-2
cdr3_aa: CASSRMEGDYGYTF; clone_size: NA; v_call: TRBV4-3; j_call: TRBJ1-2
cdr3_aa: CASSRGRGYTEAFF; clone_size: NA; v_call: TRBV18; j_call: TRBJ1-1
cdr3_aa: CAIKGGSSYNEQFF; clone_size: many; v_call: TRBV11-2; j_call: TRBJ2-1
cdr3_aa: CASRDSGGVETQYF; clone_size: few; v_call: TRBV6-1; j_call: TRBJ2-5
cdr3_aa: CASSQVPPDSPLHF; clone_size: NA; v_call: TRBV3-1; j_call: TRBJ1-6